The next 32 T cell receptor beta chains were all read from a single sample in a study of T cell responses to AZD1222 COVID-19 vaccine. The repertoire was sequenced with immunoSEQ multiplex PCR; TCRdb's copy has only in-frame clones and lacks some. Found here are 140,000 to 150,000 clones, roughly 93% of them singletons; the top ten hold approximately 4.9%. The sample here was peripheral blood, taken on day 0 of AZD1222 vaccination. The receptors derive from an adult in good health.

The chain uses TRBV7-9 and TRBJ1-1; D call uncertain. V lost 2 bases and J lost 0, with 10 bases in between. The CDR3 consists of 15 residues. Germline CDR1 and CDR2: SEHNR and FQNEAQ (reference sequence). The DNA for the CDR3 is TGTGCCAGCAGCTTATTGGCAGAGATGAACACTGAAGCTTTCTTT. It yields the protein CASSLLAEMNTEAFF. Looking up the rest from reference TRBV7-9 and TRBJ1-1 gives the full variable domain: DTGVSQNPRHKITKRGQNVTFRCDPISEHNRLYWYRQTLGQGPEFLTYFQNEAQLEKSRLLSDRFSAERPKGSFSTLEIQRTEQGDSAMYLCASSLLAEMNTEAFFGQGTRLTVV.

The chain uses TRBV5-1 and TRBJ2-2, with no clear D. CDR1 is SGHRS and CDR2 is YFSETQ in the germline V gene. This CDR3 is built from 15 residues. Trimming cost V 1 base and J 5 bases, with 12 bases left between them. CDR3 amino acids: CASSLTVVGTGELFF. The CDR3 DNA sequence: TGCGCCAGCAGCTTGACGGTGGTGGGGACCGGGGAGCTGTTTTTT.

CDR3 DNA sequence: TGTGCCAGCAGCCGAGAACGGGTGGGCTACACCTTC. Amino acids: CASSRERVGYTF. This chain uses TRBV12-3 or TRBV12-4 with TRBJ1-2; D gene unclear. V shed 6 bases and J shed 8 bases, with 13 bases lying between them. This CDR3 has 12 amino acids.

The rearrangement uses TRBV4-1 and TRBJ1-1; 8 bases are shared with TRBD1. V lost 5 bases, J lost 2 bases, and 7 bases stayed unmatched. The CDR3 sequence is 15 residues long. The germline gives CDR1 MGHRA, CDR2 YSYEKL. The CDR3 region is CASSDWTGLNTEAFF. The CDR3 DNA reads as TGCGCCAGCAGCGATTGGACAGGGCTTAACACTGAAGCTTTCTTT.

The chain employs TRBV5-4 and TRBJ1-2; TRBD1 matches 7 bases. The ends lost 5 bases at V and 5 bases at J; junction bases unmatched: 15. The CDR3 sequence is 16 residues long. CDR1 and CDR2 (germline): SGHNT, YYREEE (reference sequence). The DNA for the CDR3 is TGTGCCAGCAGTTTTTCGTTCCGGGACAGCTCGTATGGCTACACCTTC. Amino acid sequence: CASSFSFRDSSYGYTF.

The genes are TRBV7-9 and TRBJ1-5, with 11 bases fitting TRBD1. Trimming took 5 bases from V and 7 from J; bases not matched to a gene: 4. CDR3 length: 14 residues. The germline CDR1 and CDR2 sequences are SEHNR and FQNEAQ (reference sequence). As DNA, the CDR3 is TGTGCCAGCAGCGGACAGGGGGCTAGACAGCCCCAGCATTTT. Translating gives CASSGQGARQPQHF.

This chain connects TRBV19 to TRBJ2-3, with 7 positions matching TRBD1. The CDR3 is made up of 14 amino acids. Germline V gene data show CDR1 as LNHDA and CDR2 as SQIVND (reference sequence). The J segment lost 3 bases and the V segment lost 6 bases, leaving 6 bases of the junction unmatched. CDR3 sequence: CASSRDRLTDTQYF. Here the CDR3 DNA reads TGTGCCAGTAGCCGGGACAGACTTACAGATACGCAGTATTTT.

The chain uses TRBV6-5 and TRBJ2-5; 7 bases match TRBD1. Germline CDR1 is MNHEY and CDR2 is SVGAGI. This CDR3 region has 15 residues. V lost 4 bases to trimming and J lost 4 bases; unmatched junction nucleotides: 9. The CDR3 is CASSFRDRPPETQYF. The CDR3 bases are TGTGCCAGCAGTTTCCGGGACAGACCCCCAGAGACCCAGTACTTC.

This chain links TRBV4-2 with TRBJ1-1; 9 bases map to TRBD1. The CDR3 has 15 amino acids. V gave up 4 bases and J gave up 4 bases; unmatched junction bases: 7. CDR1 is LGHNA and CDR2 is YNFKEQ in the germline V gene. The CDR3 bases are TGTGCCAGCAGCCCTGGGACAGGGACAGGCACTGAAGCTTTCTTT. As protein: CASSPGTGTGTEAFF.

This clone was observed a handful of times. The CDR3 sequence: CASSPSPQGANTGELFF. The DNA for the CDR3 is TGCGCCAGCAGCCCGAGTCCACAGGGGGCGAACACCGGGGAGCTGTTTTTT. The genes are TRBV5-1 and TRBJ2-2; the match to TRBD1 covers 8 bases. Germline V gives CDR1 SGHRS, CDR2 YFSETQ. There are 17 residues in the CDR3. Losses at the gene ends were 4 bases for V and 0 bases for J; bases not matched to a gene: 8.

The rearrangement uses TRBV2 and TRBJ1-3, with unresolved D. Germline-derived CDR1 and CDR2 are SNHLY and FYNNEI. Trimming shortened V by 5 bases and J by 0 bases, and 5 bases separated the two germline ends. The CDR3 covers 13 residues. CDR3 in amino acids: CASSTISGNTIYF. As DNA, the CDR3 is TGTGCCAGCAGTACCATCTCTGGAAACACCATATATTTT.

This chain uses TRBV5-1 with TRBJ2-1, with 14 positions matching TRBD2. The CDR3 loop spans 15 amino acids. In germline, CDR1 is SGHRS, CDR2 YFSETQ. Unmatched junction bases numbered 3, after V lost 4 bases and J lost 6 bases. The CDR3 reads CASSAGTSGGNEQFF. The CDR3, as DNA: TGCGCCAGCAGCGCCGGGACTAGCGGGGGCAATGAGCAGTTCTTC.

The V and J genes are TRBV19 and TRBJ1-2; no reliable D call. Trimming left V 0 bases short and J 9 bases short, with 17 bases between. From germline, CDR1 is LNHDA and CDR2 SQIVND (reference sequence). The CDR3 runs to 15 residues. The DNA of the CDR3 is TGTGCCAGTAGTATAGAGACCTCCCTCTCTATCAGCTACACCTTC. Protein: CASSIETSLSISYTF. Using reference TRBV19 and TRBJ1-2 for the parts outside the CDR3, the full variable domain is DGGITQSPKYLFRKEGQNVTLSCEQNLNHDAMYWYRQDPGQGLRLIYYSQIVNDFQKGDIAEGYSVSREKKESFPLTVTSAQKNPTAFYLCASSIETSLSISYTFGSGTRLTVV.

To note about this clone: The same CDR3 is also encoded by other DNA sequences in this sample. The V gene is TRBV5-1, the J gene TRBJ2-1; the match to TRBD2 covers 10 bases. J lost 0 bases, V lost 4 bases, and 4 bases had no gene match. The CDR3 length is 16 residues. Germline CDR1 and CDR2: SGHRS and YFSETQ. The CDR3 reads CASSLPSGSSYNEQFF. CDR3 DNA: TGCGCCAGCAGCCTTCCTAGCGGGAGCTCCTACAATGAGCAGTTCTTC.

The chain joins TRBV5-1 to TRBJ2-1; 9 nucleotides align to TRBD2. Germline trimming cut 0 bases from V and 8 bases from J; bases unmatched to any gene: 6. CDR3 size: 15 residues. Germline V lookup: CDR1 SGHRS, CDR2 YFSETQ. CDR3 amino acids: CASSLGSGSLDEQFF. The CDR3 DNA reads TGCGCCAGCAGCTTGGGTAGCGGGAGTCTAGATGAGCAGTTCTTC.

A single count supports this clone. The chain joins TRBV19 to TRBJ2-1; the D gene is possibly TRBD2 (6 bases). The CDR3 contains 16 residues. Trimming removed 5 bases from V and 0 bases from J, with 14 bases in between. Germline CDR1 is LNHDA and CDR2 is SQIVND (reference sequence). As DNA, the CDR3 is TGTGCCAGTAGTCCCCCGGCGGGAAGCTCCTACAATGAGCAGTTCTTC. Residues: CASSPPAGSSYNEQFF.

This clone was seen only once. V usage is TRBV21-1 and J usage is TRBJ2-2; TRBD2, the D gene given by the table, was not confirmed from the DNA. TRBV21-1 constitutes a pseudogene. The CDR3 covers 15 residues. CDR3 nucleotide sequence: TGTGCCAGCAGCAAAGCTCCTGCGAACACCGGGGAGCTGTTTTTT. Translated: CASSKAPANTGELFF.

The genes are TRBV28 and TRBJ2-1; 8 bases line up with TRBD2. Germline lookup yields CDR1 MDHEN and CDR2 SYDVKM. V lost 6 bases, J lost 4 bases, and 5 bases stayed unmatched. The CDR3 is 14 residues long. CDR3 coding DNA: TGTGCCAGCAGCCGTAGCGGGAATTACAATGAGCAGTTCTTC. Translation gives CASSRSGNYNEQFF.

This chain links TRBV14 with TRBJ2-1, with 8 nucleotides matching TRBD2. CDR1 SGHDN and CDR2 FVKESK come from the germline V gene. Unmatched junction bases numbered 6, after V lost 1 base and J lost 7 bases. The CDR3 is 15 residues long. The CDR3 bases are TGTGCCAGCAGCCAAGCACCGGGAGGGTGGAATGAGCAGTTCTTC. This translates into CASSQAPGGWNEQFF.

This chain links TRBV19 with TRBJ2-1; no reliable D call. Trimming pared 1 base from V and 2 bases from J, leaving 3 bases between. The CDR3 has 13 residues. Germline CDR1 and CDR2: LNHDA and SQIVND (reference sequence). As DNA, the CDR3 is TGTGCCAGTAGTATAGGTCCCTACAATGAGCAGTTCTTC. It is translated as CASSIGPYNEQFF.

This rearrangement joins TRBV30 to TRBJ2-2, with D hard to call. Trimming stripped 6 bases from V and 0 bases from J, with 17 bases between. This CDR3 comprises 16 residues. CDR1 GTSNPN and CDR2 SVGIG come from the germline V gene (reference sequence). The CDR3 DNA reads as TGTGCCTGCCTCTTCCCCCGGGCAACGAACACCGGGGAGCTGTTTTTT. Translation: CACLFPRATNTGELFF.

The V and J genes are TRBV27 and TRBJ2-1; 9 bases are shared with TRBD2. The CDR3 sequence is 15 residues long. V shed 7 bases, J shed 0 bases, and the junction held 4 bases outside the gene matches. Germline V gene lookup returns CDR1 MNHEY and CDR2 SMNVEV (reference sequence). As DNA, the CDR3 is TGTGCCAGCACCGGACTAGCGATCTCCTACAATGAGCAGTTCTTC. The encoded protein is CASTGLAISYNEQFF.

The chain employs TRBV3-1 (or the pseudogene TRBV3-2) and TRBJ2-7; 7 nucleotides agree with TRBD2. V was pared by 0 bases and J by 6 bases, with 5 bases of the junction left unmatched. CDR1 LGHDT and CDR2 YNNKEL come from the germline V gene (reference sequence). The CDR3 contains 14 residues. The CDR3 region has the DNA TGTGCCAGCAGCCAAGACCTGACTAGCTCCGAGCAGTACTTC. Residues: CASSQDLTSSEQYF.

CDR3 in DNA: TGTGCCAGCAGCTATAATCGACTAGCGGGAGGGTCTGGTAACGAGCAGTTCTTC. Encoded protein: CASSYNRLAGGSGNEQFF. The V gene is TRBV9, the J gene TRBJ2-1; the match to TRBD2 covers 14 bases. CDR1 is SGDLS, CDR2 YYNGEE, per germline. The trim removed 4 bases at V and 10 bases at J, leaving 16 bases unmatched. The CDR3 covers 18 residues.

This clone has just one count. The chain uses TRBV30 and TRBJ2-1; tentative D call: TRBD2 (6 bases). The CDR3 loop spans 15 amino acids. The germline gives CDR1 GTSNPN, CDR2 SVGIG (reference sequence). V was pared by 4 bases and J by 5 bases, with 18 bases between. CDR3 sequence (DNA): TGTGCCTGGAACCCCCCCTGGCGGGGAAACAATGAGCAGTTCTTC. Translated: CAWNPPWRGNNEQFF.

This clone was seen a single time. The rearrangement joins TRBV5-4 to TRBJ2-3; D is perhaps TRBD2 (5 bases). Germline-derived CDR1 and CDR2 are SGHNT and YYREEE (reference sequence). Trimming cost V 0 bases and J 4 bases, with 15 bases left between them. The CDR3 has 16 amino acids. The DNA of the CDR3 is TGTGCCAGCAGCTTGGGAAGTAGCGCACCGGCAGATACGCAGTATTTT. Translation: CASSLGSSAPADTQYF.

The CDR3 region is CASRGQGRRYGYTF. In DNA, the CDR3 is TGTGCCAGCAGAGGACAGGGGCGCCGGTATGGCTACACCTTC. This chain links TRBV28 with TRBJ1-2, with 9 bases lining up with TRBD1. The CDR3 totals 14 residues. The V gene end was trimmed by 6 bases and the J gene end by 5 bases; junction bases not matched to a gene: 7. The V gene's germline CDR1 is MDHEN and CDR2 SYDVKM.

The V gene is TRBV5-8, the J gene TRBJ1-1; no firm D call. Trimming pared 0 bases from V and 1 base from J, leaving 4 bases between. The germline V gene encodes CDR1 SGHTS and CDR2 YDEGEE. This CDR3 is built from 13 residues. The CDR3 DNA reads TGTGCCAGCAGCTTGGGCACGAACACTGAAGCTTTCTTT. It yields the protein CASSLGTNTEAFF.

V is TRBV29-1 and J is TRBJ1-1; tentatively, D is TRBD1 (5 bases). CDR3 length equals 13 residues. The V end was cut by 4 bases, the J end by 2 bases, with 11 bases between. CDR1 is SQVTM and CDR2 is ANQGSEA in the germline V gene. The CDR3 sequence is CSVGPRANTEAFF. CDR3 in DNA: TGCAGCGTTGGGCCCAGGGCTAACACTGAAGCTTTCTTT.

The chain employs TRBV6-5 and TRBJ1-3; D is unclear. Trimming took 9 bases from V and 3 from J, leaving 12 bases between them. The CDR3 extends over 13 amino acids. Germline-derived CDR1 and CDR2 are MNHEY and SVGAGI. CDR3 DNA: TGTGCCAGTTTGGCCCTGGATGGAAACACCATATATTTT. Its protein product is CASLALDGNTIYF.

This clone was observed a few times. The chain recombines TRBV5-6 with TRBJ1-1; D is perhaps TRBD1 (6 bases). V shed 1 base and J shed 0 bases, with 10 bases lying between them. The CDR3 covers 15 residues. Germline CDR1 is SGHDT and CDR2 is YYEEEE. The CDR3 reads CASSLTTGLNTEAFF. CDR3 bases: TGTGCCAGCAGCTTGACTACAGGGCTGAACACTGAAGCTTTCTTT.

The chain is built from TRBV9 and TRBJ2-5; perhaps TRBD2 as D (5 bases). The CDR3 is 13 amino acids. Germline V CDR1 and CDR2: SGDLS, YYNGEE. The germline V and J ends were trimmed by 0 bases and 3 bases, with 6 bases remaining between them. CDR3 protein: CASSVAGKETQYF. The CDR3 bases are TGTGCCAGCAGCGTAGCGGGAAAAGAGACCCAGTACTTC.